This record covers a single T cell receptor (beta chain). Its antigen remains unidentified. The CDR3 is 13 residues long. Per the germline V gene, CDR1 is SGHTA and CDR2 is FQGNSA. Unmatched junction bases numbered 6, after V lost 5 bases and J lost 7 bases. The sample originates from a study of CD8 T cells in Susac syndrome. Study-wide findings and caveats: It was acknowledged in the study that the number of individuals who were included in its TCR sequencing and HLA analysis was relatively small.

The RNA, about 0.45 to 1 ug, was put through reverse transcription using random hexamers. TCRdb processed the immunoSEQ multiplex PCR reads anew with MiXCR; each CDR3 protein has one entry. The table records some 180,000 distinct CDR3 sequences, less than 95% of them present only once. The rearrangement uses TRBV7-2 and TRBJ1-2, with 8 bases fitting TRBD1. Sequencing used CD4+ T cells from PBMCs. This TCR derives from a human donor in good health. CDR3 sequence: CASSNDRGRGYTF. For the CDR3, the DNA is TGTGCCAGCAGCAACGACAGGGGCCGTGGCTACACCTTC.